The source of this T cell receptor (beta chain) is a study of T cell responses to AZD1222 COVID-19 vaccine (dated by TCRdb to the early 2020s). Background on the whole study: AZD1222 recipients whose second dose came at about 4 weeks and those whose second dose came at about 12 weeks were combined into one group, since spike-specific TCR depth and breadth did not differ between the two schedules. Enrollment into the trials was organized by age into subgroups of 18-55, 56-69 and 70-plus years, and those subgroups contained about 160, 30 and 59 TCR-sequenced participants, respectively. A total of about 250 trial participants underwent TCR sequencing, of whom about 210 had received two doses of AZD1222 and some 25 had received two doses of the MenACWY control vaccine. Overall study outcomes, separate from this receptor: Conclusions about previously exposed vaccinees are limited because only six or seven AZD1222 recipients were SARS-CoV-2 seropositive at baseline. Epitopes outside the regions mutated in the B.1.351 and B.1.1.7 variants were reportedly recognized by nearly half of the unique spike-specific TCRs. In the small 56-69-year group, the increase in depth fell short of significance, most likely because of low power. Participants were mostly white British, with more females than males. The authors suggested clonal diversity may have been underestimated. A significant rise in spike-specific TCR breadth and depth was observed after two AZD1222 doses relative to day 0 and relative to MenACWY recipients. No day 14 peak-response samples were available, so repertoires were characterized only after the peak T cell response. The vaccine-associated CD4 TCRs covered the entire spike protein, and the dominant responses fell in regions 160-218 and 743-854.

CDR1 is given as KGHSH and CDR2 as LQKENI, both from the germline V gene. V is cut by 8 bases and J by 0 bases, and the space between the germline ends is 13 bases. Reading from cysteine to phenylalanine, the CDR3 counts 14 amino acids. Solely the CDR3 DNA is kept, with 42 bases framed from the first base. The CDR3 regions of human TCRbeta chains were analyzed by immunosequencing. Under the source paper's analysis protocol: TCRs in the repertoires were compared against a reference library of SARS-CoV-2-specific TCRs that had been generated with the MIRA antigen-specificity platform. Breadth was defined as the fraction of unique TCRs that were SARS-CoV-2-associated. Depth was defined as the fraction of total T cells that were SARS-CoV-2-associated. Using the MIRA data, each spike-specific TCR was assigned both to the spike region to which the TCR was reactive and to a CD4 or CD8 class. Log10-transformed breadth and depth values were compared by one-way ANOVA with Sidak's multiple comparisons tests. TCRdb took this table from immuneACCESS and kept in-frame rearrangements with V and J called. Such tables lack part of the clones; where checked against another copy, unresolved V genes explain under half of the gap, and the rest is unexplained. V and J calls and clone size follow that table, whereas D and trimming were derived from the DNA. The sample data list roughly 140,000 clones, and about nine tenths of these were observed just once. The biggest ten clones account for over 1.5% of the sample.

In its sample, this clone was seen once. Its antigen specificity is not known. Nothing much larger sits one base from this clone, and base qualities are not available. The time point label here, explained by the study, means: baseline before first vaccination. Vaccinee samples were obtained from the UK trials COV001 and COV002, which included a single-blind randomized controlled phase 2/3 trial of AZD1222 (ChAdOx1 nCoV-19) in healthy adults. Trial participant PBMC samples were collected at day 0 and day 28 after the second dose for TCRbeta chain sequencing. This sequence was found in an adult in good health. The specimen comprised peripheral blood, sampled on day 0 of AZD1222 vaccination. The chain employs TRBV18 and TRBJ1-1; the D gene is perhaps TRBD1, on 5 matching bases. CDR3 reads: CASQGQAMNTEAFF. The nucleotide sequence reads TGTGCCAGCCAGGGTCAGGCAATGAACACTGAAGCTTTCTTT.